This is a list of T cell receptor beta chains from one sample in a study of blood T cell repertoires in COVID-19. This table comes from immunoSEQ multiplex PCR, and its TCRdb copy is limited to in-frame clones, with some not included. The table shows about 300,000 clones, with approximately 89% occurring only once. Sequenced input: peripheral blood. The receptor source for this set is a woman aged 25 to 39 who had recovered from COVID-19. Each CDR3 is given with its conserved first and last residue. A D gene is named only where the DNA matches it firmly. Size values are once, few and many counts, or a class for expanded clones, and some rows have none.

clone size	V gene	D gene	J gene	CDR3 DNA	CDR3 protein
many	TRBV6-5	.	TRBJ1-2	TGTGCCAGCAGTTACTCGAGAGTTTTCTATGGCTACACCTTC	CASSYSRVFYGYTF
.	TRBV10-3	TRBD1	TRBJ2-7	TGTGCCATCATGGCGGGACAGGGTCCCCACGAGCAGTACTTC	CAIMAGQGPHEQYF
once	TRBV7-2	.	TRBJ1-5	TGTGCCAGCCGTCAAGGAGATAGCAATCAGCCCCAGCATTTT	CASRQGDSNQPQHF
.	TRBV7-9	TRBD1	TRBJ2-5	TGTGCCAGCAGCTTCGACAGGGGGGAGACCCAGTACTTC	CASSFDRGETQYF
.	TRBV28	.	TRBJ1-2	TGTGCCAGCAGCGCCCTGTCTCGGGACTATGGCTACACCTTC	CASSALSRDYGYTF
.	TRBV5-5	TRBD1	TRBJ1-2	TGTGCCAGCAGCCCCACCGGGACAGCTAACTATGGCTACACCTTC	CASSPTGTANYGYTF
.	TRBV30	.	TRBJ2-7	TGTGCCTGGAACCCGGCAGGGGGGATCTACGAGCAGTACTTC	CAWNPAGGIYEQYF
.	TRBV15	.	TRBJ1-1	TGTGCCACCAGCACCGCAGATAAACCCCCGCTGCACACTGAAGCTTTCTTT	CATSTADKPPLHTEAFF
.	TRBV19	.	TRBJ1-5	TGTGCCGCAAACTTGGGACTGAACCATCAGCCCCAGCATTTT	CAANLGLNHQPQHF
once	TRBV7-8	.	TRBJ1-1	TGTGCCAGCAGCTTAGAGACAGAAGCTTTCTTT	CASSLETEAFF
.	TRBV15	.	TRBJ2-1	TGTGCCACCAGCAGAGTCGGCCAGGGAAGGGACAATGAGCAGTTCTTC	CATSRVGQGRDNEQFF
.	TRBV7-8	.	TRBJ1-2	TGTGCCAGCAGCTTAAGCACTAACTATGGCTACACCTTC	CASSLSTNYGYTF
.	TRBV7-2	.	TRBJ1-3	TGTGCCACAGCGTTGGCAGGGGATCTCATATATTTT	CATALAGDLIYF
.	TRBV5-4	TRBD1	TRBJ1-2	TGTGCCAGCAGCTTGCTCTACAGGGGGCAAAACTATGGCTACACCTTC	CASSLLYRGQNYGYTF
.	TRBV10-3	TRBD1	TRBJ1-2	TGTGCCATCATGAGTGCGCGAAACCGACAGGGGGCCGGTGGCTACACCTTC	CAIMSARNRQGAGGYTF
.	TRBV19	.	TRBJ2-7	TGTGCCAGTAGTCATCGGAGGGACTCCTACGAGCAGTACTTC	CASSHRRDSYEQYF
few	TRBV3-1/TRBV3-2	.	TRBJ2-2	TGTGCCAGCACCCCTAGAGGAAACACCGGGGAGCTGTTTTTT	CASTPRGNTGELFF
.	TRBV13	.	TRBJ1-2	TGTGCCAGCAGCTTAAGGGGCTCGGGGGATGGCTACACCTTC	CASSLRGSGDGYTF
.	TRBV30	TRBD1	TRBJ2-3	TGTGCCTGGTCCCCGGGACAGCACACAGATACGCAGTATTTT	CAWSPGQHTDTQYF
.	TRBV7-8	TRBD2	TRBJ2-1	TGTGCCAGCAGCTACGGACTAGCGGGGGGGCTGAGGTCCTACAATGAGCAGTTCTTC	CASSYGLAGGLRSYNEQFF
.	TRBV7-9	.	TRBJ2-3	TGTGCCAGCAGCTTAGCGCACAGGGCGGTAGATACGCAGTATTTT	CASSLAHRAVDTQYF
.	TRBV12-5	TRBD2	TRBJ2-3	TGTGCTAGTGCTGGGGCGACTAGCGGGGGTCGTTGGATAGATACGCAGTATTTT	CASAGATSGGRWIDTQYF
.	TRBV19	.	TRBJ1-3	TGTGCCAGCAGACCGAAGGGGGTCGTCTCTGGAAACACCATATATTTT	CASRPKGVVSGNTIYF
.	TRBV2	TRBD2	TRBJ2-5	TGTGCCAGCAGGGGCGATCGGAGCGGGGCGTACCAAGAGACCCAGTACTTC	CASRGDRSGAYQETQYF
.	TRBV4-3	.	TRBJ2-1	TGCGCCAGCAGCCAAGAGTTTGGGCCCTCAAGAAACAATGAGCAGTTCTTC	CASSQEFGPSRNNEQFF
.	TRBV6-5	TRBD1	TRBJ1-5	TGTGCCAGCAGGCGACAGGGTCGCAATCAGCCCCAGCATTTT	CASRRQGRNQPQHF
.	TRBV3-1/TRBV3-2	.	TRBJ2-6	TGTGCCAGCAGCGGGACTCCTAACGGCGCCAACGTCCTGACTTTC	CASSGTPNGANVLTF
.	TRBV7-9	.	TRBJ2-3	TGTGCCAGCAGCCCAACCTCCGGGAACTTATGGGATACGCAGTATTTT	CASSPTSGNLWDTQYF
.	TRBV28	TRBD1	TRBJ2-7	TGTGCCAGCAGTTTCCGGGACAGGATTGTTGCGGCTTACGAGCAGTACTTC	CASSFRDRIVAAYEQYF
.	TRBV7-9	.	TRBJ2-2	TGTGCCAGCAGCGACAGGAACACCGGGGAGCTGTTTTTT	CASSDRNTGELFF
.	TRBV9	.	TRBJ1-3	TGTGCCAGCAGCGCCGGGGCGGGAGGAAACACCATATATTTT	CASSAGAGGNTIYF
.	TRBV5-6	TRBD1	TRBJ1-3	TGTGCCAGCAGCTTGGGGGGACAGTACTCTGGAAACACCATATATTTT	CASSLGGQYSGNTIYF